The clone carrying this T cell receptor (beta chain) was counted many times. TCRdb re-derived calls from the RT-PCR reads in MiXCR, one entry per CDR3 protein. The sample comprises 650,000 to 800,000 distinct CDR3 sequences, approximately 15% of which are singletons, and around 3.3% rests with the top ten. The receptor was isolated from a female donor in good health, serving as a healthy control. Sequenced sample: memory CD4+ T cells from blood.

This CDR3 is CASSLGGGELAGYTDTQYF. The CDR3 DNA sequence: TGTGCCAGCAGTTTGGGGGGTGGGGAACTAGCGGGGTACACAGATACGCAGTATTTT. The chain couples TRBV12-3 or TRBV12-4 to TRBJ2-3, with 10 bases lining up with TRBD2. The CDR3 contains 19 residues. J gave up 2 bases and V 3 bases, and 14 bases lay outside the gene matches.